This note documents a single T cell receptor (beta chain) sequence. Every patient had mismatch repair deficiency by PCR or immunohistochemistry. Using immunoSEQ multiplex PCR, the repertoire was profiled, and TCRdb retains in-frame clones only, with some absent. The data contain tens of thousands of clones, 81% of them singletons. This specimen comes from a study of PD-1 blockade in mismatch repair-deficient tumors. This CDR3 is built from 16 residues. Germline V lookup: CDR1 SGDLS, CDR2 YYNGEE. Germline trimming cut 0 bases from V and 4 bases from J; bases unmatched to any gene: 4. This receptor was obtained from an adult with mismatch repair-deficient cancer. This rearrangement joins TRBV9 to TRBJ2-3, with 11 bases matching TRBD1. The sample here was peripheral blood, taken 12 weeks after starting pembrolizumab. Here the CDR3 reads CASSVGMGQGADTQYF. The DNA for the CDR3 is TGTGCCAGCAGCGTAGGCATGGGACAGGGGGCAGATACGCAGTATTTT. Filled out from reference TRBV9 and TRBJ2-3, the complete variable domain reads DSGVTQTPKHLITATGQRVTLRCSPRSGDLSVYWYQQSLDQGLQFLIQYYNGEERAKGNILERFSAQQFPDLHSELNLSSLELGDSALYFCASSVGMGQGADTQYFGPGTRLTVL.